This paragraph reports one T cell receptor beta chain. Per germline, CDR1 SGDLS and CDR2 YYNGEE. V shed 9 bases and J shed 2 bases, with 17 bases lying between them. CDR3 length equals 14 residues. This sample was taken from a study of blood T cell repertoires in COVID-19. Here immunoSEQ multiplex PCR was the method, and the copy in TCRdb shows in-frame clones only, minus some. The table has about 110,000 clones, around 80% seen once. The V and J genes are TRBV9 and TRBJ2-5; tentative D call: TRBD1 (6 bases). The TCR sequence derives from a human donor in a cohort sampled during active or convalescent COVID-19. Sequencing was done on a sample of peripheral blood. CDR3 in amino acids: CAIPEGDIQETQYF. CDR3 DNA: TGTGCCATCCCCGAGGGGGACATTCAAGAGACCCAGTACTTC.